These T cell receptor beta chains were read from a single sample in a study of Ad26.COV2.S vaccination and SARS-CoV-2 variants. Here immunoSEQ multiplex PCR was the method, and the copy in TCRdb shows in-frame clones only, minus some. This repertoire shows over 400,000 clones, about 90% found once; its top ten account for about 1.7%. Sequenced here: peripheral blood, sampled in a trial of Ad26.COV2.S vaccine versus placebo. The receptor set was obtained from a person aged 18-60 years who received the Ad26.COV2.S COVID-19 vaccine or a placebo. Each CDR3 is given with its conserved first and last residue. The D gene is left open where the match is weak.

.,TRBV5-1,TRBJ2-5,CASSLEGGKETQYF,TGCGCCAGCAGCTTGGAGGGCGGAAAAGAGACCCAGTACTTC
.,TRBV28,TRBJ1-2,CASRPGLLLGYTF,TGTGCCAGCAGACCGGGACTCCTACTCGGCTACACCTTC
TRBD1,TRBV13,TRBJ2-7,CASRPGTGYSYEQYF,TGTGCCAGCAGACCGGGGACAGGGTATTCCTACGAGCAGTACTTC
TRBD1,TRBV28,TRBJ1-2,CASSSRGTAYYGYTF,TGTGCCAGCAGTTCCCGCGGGACAGCCTATTATGGCTACACCTTC
.,TRBV6-5,TRBJ1-5,CASSYSPGDQPQHF,TGTGCCAGCAGTTACTCACCAGGGGACCAGCCCCAGCATTTT
.,TRBV15,TRBJ2-7,CATSRDSGHSYEQYF,TGTGCCACCAGCAGAGATTCCGGACACTCCTACGAGCAGTACTTC
.,TRBV7-8,TRBJ1-4,CASSLEGISNEKLFF,TGTGCCAGCAGCTTAGAAGGGATTTCTAATGAAAAACTGTTTTTT
.,TRBV5-4,TRBJ2-3,CASRTGGGWGTDTQYF,TGTGCCAGCAGAACCGGCGGAGGCTGGGGGACAGATACGCAGTATTTT
.,TRBV18,TRBJ1-2,CASSPGNDYGYTF,TGTGCCAGCTCACCGGGTAACGACTATGGCTACACCTTC
.,TRBV11-2,TRBJ1-2,CASRPGQYYGYTF,TGTGCCAGCAGACCGGGACAATACTATGGCTACACCTTC
.,TRBV18,TRBJ2-7,CASSPRVAYEQYF,TGTGCCAGCTCACCACGGGTAGCCTACGAGCAGTACTTC
.,TRBV5-8,TRBJ2-5,CASSFGGAQETQYF,TGTGCCAGCAGCTTTGGGGGGGCTCAAGAGACCCAGTACTTC
TRBD1,TRBV5-1,TRBJ1-1,CASSLQGTNTEAFF,TGCGCCAGCAGCCTACAGGGGACGAACACTGAAGCTTTCTTT
TRBD2,TRBV9,TRBJ2-7,CASNSGGANEQYF,TGTGCCAGCAATAGCGGGGGTGCGAACGAGCAGTACTTC
TRBD1,TRBV18,TRBJ2-3,CASSPGTGGSTDTQYF,TGTGCCAGCTCACCAGGGACAGGGGGTAGCACAGATACGCAGTATTTT